Each of the 24 T cell receptor beta chains below was sequenced from the same sample in a study of PD-1 blockade in mismatch repair-deficient tumors. The data were produced by immunoSEQ multiplex PCR, yet TCRdb's version contains in-frame clones alone and is incomplete. The table includes roughly 50,000 clones, roughly 80% detected once. Source: peripheral blood, taken 4 weeks after starting pembrolizumab. Source of these receptors: an adult with mismatch repair-deficient cancer.

The CDR3 nucleotides are TGCGCCAGCAGCCAAGATGGGACACAACCTTATGGCTACACCTTC. The encoded protein is CASSQDGTQPYGYTF. This chain joins TRBV4-3 and TRBJ1-2, with TRBD1 as a possible D gene (6 bases). Germline CDR1 reads LGHNA; CDR2 reads YSLEER. The CDR3 runs to 15 residues. V was trimmed by 0 bases and J by 5 bases, leaving 13 bases between them.

CDR3 DNA sequence: TGTGCCAGCAGTTACACTTCCATTCAAGAGACCCAGTACTTC. As protein: CASSYTSIQETQYF. The chain uses TRBV6-5 and TRBJ2-5; D not resolved. Trimming cost V 2 bases and J 2 bases, with 9 bases left between them. Germline loops: CDR1 MNHEY, CDR2 SVGAGI. There are 14 residues in the CDR3.

This clone has more than one count but fewer than ten. The gene calls are TRBV18 and TRBJ2-7; 9 bases are a match to TRBD2. The V segment lost 5 bases and the J segment 6 bases; nucleotides outside the gene matches: 8. Germline V CDR1 and CDR2: KGHSH, LQKENI. The CDR3 loop spans 14 amino acids. CDR3: CASSSEREAFEQYF. The CDR3 nucleotides are TGTGCCAGCTCATCGGAGCGGGAGGCCTTCGAGCAGTACTTC.

This clone is medium-sized (0.01 to 0.1%) in the sample. This chain links TRBV2 with TRBJ2-1; D may be TRBD1 (6 bases). V dropped 3 bases and J dropped 1 base, with 10 bases sitting between them. Germline V gene lookup returns CDR1 SNHLY and CDR2 FYNNEI. CDR3 length equals 15 residues. CDR3 sequence (DNA): TGTGCCAGCAGTGATATGGGGGCTTCCTACAATGAGCAGTTCTTC. Translating gives CASSDMGASYNEQFF.

In regard to this clone: A read error may account for a junction end that differs from germline. The chain couples TRBV7-6 to TRBJ2-3, with 10 bases aligning to TRBD2. CDR1 is SGHVS, CDR2 FNYEAQ, per germline. The CDR3 spans 14 residues. CDR3 residues: CASSLAGEADTQYF. The DNA of the CDR3 is TGTGCCAGCAGCCTAGCGGGAGAGGCAGATACGCAGTATTTT. Full variable domain (rest looked up from reference TRBV7-6 and TRBJ2-3): GAGVSQSPRYKVTKRGQDVALRCDPISGHVSLYWYRQALGQGPEFLTYFNYEAQQDKSGLPNDRFSAERPEGSISTLTIQRTEQRDSAMYRCASSLAGEADTQYFGPGTRLTVL.

The chain uses TRBV19 and TRBJ2-3; TRBD2 matches at 7 bases. Trimming removed 5 bases from V and 1 base from J; junction bases left unmatched: 6. This CDR3 region has 15 residues. CDR1 and CDR2 from the germline V gene are LNHDA and SQIVND (reference sequence). CDR3 sequence reads: CASSVAGAGTDTQYF. The CDR3 bases are TGTGCCAGTAGTGTGGCGGGAGCTGGCACAGATACGCAGTATTTT.

In nucleotides, the CDR3 is TGTGCCAGCAGCTTTCCGCTAGCGGGGGATAACACCGGGGAGCTGTTTTTT. Residues: CASSFPLAGDNTGELFF. The rearrangement uses TRBV5-8 and TRBJ2-2, with 10 bases aligning to TRBD2. The V gene end was trimmed by 2 bases and the J gene end by 2 bases; junction bases not matched to a gene: 6. The CDR3 has 17 amino acids. CDR1 is SGHTS, CDR2 YDEGEE, per germline.

The CDR3 is CASGLSRHYGYTF. The CDR3 coding sequence is TGTGCTAGTGGTTTGTCCAGGCACTATGGCTACACCTTC. V usage is TRBV12-5 and J usage is TRBJ1-2; no firm D call. The germline V gene has CDR1 LGHNT and CDR2 FRNRAP. Trimming took 2 bases from V and 3 from J, leaving 7 bases between them. This CDR3 contains 13 residues.

J is TRBJ2-4 and V is TRBV11-2; the D gene is possibly TRBD2 (6 bases). Looked up from germline, CDR1 is SGHAT and CDR2 is FQNNGV. CDR3 length equals 14 residues. Trimming shortened V by 3 bases and J by 8 bases, and 14 bases separated the two germline ends. The CDR3 region is CASSFGGPSDIQYF. In nucleotides, the CDR3 is TGTGCCAGCAGCTTCGGAGGGCCTAGTGACATTCAGTACTTC.

This rearrangement joins TRBV4-3 to TRBJ2-7, with 8 bases matching TRBD2. Per germline, CDR1 LGHNA and CDR2 YSLEER. V gave up 3 bases and J gave up 2 bases; unmatched junction bases: 3. This CDR3 spans 14 amino acids. The CDR3 spells CASSHLAGTYEQYF. In nucleotides, the CDR3 is TGCGCCAGCAGCCATTTAGCGGGAACCTACGAGCAGTACTTC.

The gene calls are TRBV5-1 and TRBJ1-4; D possibly corresponds to TRBD1 (6 bases). The CDR3 contains 15 residues. Germline CDR1 is SGHRS and CDR2 is YFSETQ. Trimming cost V 4 bases and J 3 bases, with 13 bases left between them. CDR3 sequence (DNA): TGCGCCAGCAGCATCCAGGGGAATTCTAATGAAAAACTGTTTTTT. Its protein product is CASSIQGNSNEKLFF.

The chain joins TRBV28 to TRBJ1-2, with D unclear. There are 13 residues in the CDR3. Trimming stripped 6 bases from V and 6 bases from J, with 14 bases between. Germline loops: CDR1 MDHEN, CDR2 SYDVKM. The CDR3 coding sequence is TGTGCCAGCAGGGGGTTTGGCCTTGATGGCTACACCTTC. Protein: CASRGFGLDGYTF.

The V call is TRBV7-2, the J call TRBJ1-4; the match to TRBD1 covers 8 bases. The length of the CDR3 is 15 residues. The trim removed 5 bases at V and 8 bases at J, leaving 10 bases unmatched. Germline V gives CDR1 SGHTA, CDR2 FQGNSA. CDR3 nucleotides: TGTGCCAGCAGCCAGGGGACAGGAGGTTACGAAAAACTGTTTTTT. Its translation: CASSQGTGGYEKLFF.

This rearrangement joins TRBV28 to TRBJ1-3; a weak D match, TRBD1 (6 bases). The V end lost 7 bases, the J end lost 2 bases, and 15 bases lay between the germline ends. The CDR3 loop spans 15 amino acids. Germline V lookup: CDR1 MDHEN, CDR2 SYDVKM. The CDR3 protein is CASTNGGNAGNTIYF. CDR3 DNA: TGTGCCAGCACGAACGGGGGCAACGCTGGAAACACCATATATTTT.

J is TRBJ2-4 and V is TRBV5-4; TRBD1 might be the D (6 bases). The CDR3 sequence is 16 residues long. Between the trimmed V and J ends, which lost 3 bases and 0 bases, there was a span of 13 bases. From germline, CDR1 is SGHNT and CDR2 YYREEE (reference sequence). The DNA of the CDR3 is TGTGCCAGCAGCTCGAGACAGGATTTAGCCAAAAACATTCAGTACTTC. Amino acids: CASSSRQDLAKNIQYF. Drawing the rest from reference TRBV5-4 and TRBJ2-4, the complete variable domain is ETGVTQSPTHLIKTRGQQVTLRCSSQSGHNTVSWYQQALGQGPQFIFQYYREEENGRGNFPPRFSGLQFPNYSSELNVNALELDDSALYLCASSSRQDLAKNIQYFGAGTRLSVL.

The J gene is TRBJ2-2, the V gene TRBV14, with 11 bases identical to TRBD1. Germline CDR1 is SGHDN and CDR2 is FVKESK. This CDR3 is built from 18 residues. The V gene end was trimmed by 2 bases and the J gene end by 1 base; junction bases not matched to a gene: 6. CDR3 in amino acids: CASSQRTGGVGNTGELFF. CDR3 DNA: TGTGCCAGCAGCCAAAGGACAGGGGGCGTGGGGAACACCGGGGAGCTGTTTTTT.

V and J are TRBV6-5 and TRBJ1-2; no clear D. Germline V gene data show CDR1 as MNHEY and CDR2 as SVGAGI. The ends were cut back, 10 bases at V and 3 bases at J, with 12 bases in the middle. The CDR3 has 12 residues. CDR3 sequence (DNA): TGTGCCACCCACCGGGCGGACTATGGCTACACCTTC. Encoded protein: CATHRADYGYTF.

The CDR3 here is CASSRDSENIQYF. CDR3 coding DNA: TGCGCCAGCTCTCGGGACAGCGAAAACATTCAGTACTTC. J is TRBJ2-4 and V is TRBV5-1; 7 nucleotides align to TRBD1. Per germline, CDR1 SGHRS and CDR2 YFSETQ. CDR3 size: 13 residues. Trimming removed 7 bases from V and 5 bases from J; junction bases left unmatched: 6.

This chain joins TRBV5-1 and TRBJ1-2; possible D gene TRBD1, 6 bases. Per the germline V gene, CDR1 is SGHRS and CDR2 is YFSETQ. The germline V and J ends were trimmed by 4 bases and 4 bases, with 11 bases remaining between them. The CDR3 runs 13 residues. Here the CDR3 DNA reads TGCGCCAGCAGCGTGGACAGTTTCTATGGCTACACCTTC. It yields the protein CASSVDSFYGYTF. Drawing the rest from reference TRBV5-1 and TRBJ1-2, the complete variable domain is KAGVTQTPRYLIKTRGQQVTLSCSPISGHRSVSWYQQTPGQGLQFLFEYFSETQRNKGNFPGRFSGRQFSNSRSEMNVSTLELGDSALYLCASSVDSFYGYTFGSGTRLTVV.

The rearrangement joins TRBV13 to TRBJ1-2; no clear D gene. Germline V CDR1 and CDR2: PRHDT, FYEKMQ (reference sequence). V lost 1 base and J 1 base, leaving 10 bases between the germline ends. This CDR3 spans 15 amino acids. The CDR3 is CASSLDLLLNYGYTF. The CDR3 nucleotides are TGTGCCAGCAGCTTAGATTTACTACTTAACTATGGCTACACCTTC.

DNA for the CDR3: TGTGCCTGGAGACGGACAGGCCACTATGGCTACACCTTC. This translates into CAWRRTGHYGYTF. The gene calls are TRBV30 and TRBJ1-2, with TRBD1 matching 7 bases. V was clipped by 3 bases and J by 3 bases; unmatched bases: 4. CDR1 is GTSNPN and CDR2 is SVGIG in the germline V gene (reference sequence). The CDR3 length is 13 residues.

The rearrangement links TRBV7-9 to TRBJ2-7, with 13 nucleotides matching TRBD2. The V segment lost 5 bases and the J segment 6 bases; nucleotides outside the gene matches: 4. Germline-derived CDR1 and CDR2 are SEHNR and FQNEAQ (reference sequence). The CDR3 extends over 14 amino acids. The CDR3 DNA sequence: TGTGCCAGCAGCCGACTAGCGGGAGGACTCGAGCAGTACTTC. This sequence encodes CASSRLAGGLEQYF. Full variable domain (rest looked up from reference TRBV7-9 and TRBJ2-7): DTGVSQNPRHKITKRGQNVTFRCDPISEHNRLYWYRQTLGQGPEFLTYFQNEAQLEKSRLLSDRFSAERPKGSFSTLEIQRTEQGDSAMYLCASSRLAGGLEQYFGPGTRLTVT.

The V gene is TRBV19, the J gene TRBJ2-1, with 12 bases that match TRBD2. Trimming at V came to 7 bases and at J to 5 bases, leaving 15 bases not matched to a gene. Germline CDR1 LNHDA, CDR2 SQIVND (reference sequence). The length of the CDR3 is 18 residues. CDR3 sequence reads: CASKNPRQTSGRNNEQFF. CDR3 sequence (DNA): TGTGCCAGTAAAAACCCCCGCCAGACTAGCGGGAGAAACAATGAGCAGTTCTTC.

In DNA form, the CDR3 reads TGTGCCAGCAGTGTCCGGACGCACCCATACGAGCAGTACTTC. It codes for CASSVRTHPYEQYF. This chain connects TRBV6-1 to TRBJ2-7; D is unclear. With 4 bases removed from V and 4 bases from J, the gap between germline ends came to 14 bases. The CDR3 is 14 residues long. Germline V gives CDR1 MNHNS, CDR2 SASEGT.